This T cell receptor beta chain emerged from a study of T cell responses to AZD1222 COVID-19 vaccine (dated by TCRdb to 2020 to 2022). Regarding the complete study: A total of around 240 trial participants underwent TCR sequencing, of whom some 210 received two doses of AZD1222 and approximately 25 received two doses of the MenACWY control vaccine. Enrollment into the trials was organized by age into subgroups of 18-55, 56-69 and 70-plus years, and those subgroups contained about 160, 30 and 59 TCR-sequenced participants, respectively.

The sample's time point label, decoded: about 28 days (+/-7) after the second vaccine dose. Because spike-specific TCR depth and breadth did not differ between the two schedules, AZD1222 recipients who got a second dose at roughly 4 weeks were pooled with those who got a second dose at roughly 12 weeks. Samples from vaccinated people were obtained from the UK trials COV001 and COV002, which included a single-blind randomized controlled phase 2/3 trial of AZD1222 (ChAdOx1 nCoV-19) in healthy adults. For TCRbeta chain sequencing, PBMC samples from trial participants were taken at day 0 and at day 28 after the second dose. The CDR3 regions of human TCRbeta chains were analyzed by immunosequencing. Per the original workflow: TCRs in the repertoires were compared against a reference library of SARS-CoV-2-specific TCRs that had been generated with the MIRA antigen-specificity platform. Breadth was defined as the fraction of unique TCRs that were SARS-CoV-2-associated. Depth was defined as the fraction of total T cells that were SARS-CoV-2-associated. Using the MIRA data, each spike-specific TCR was assigned both to the spike region to which the TCR was reactive and to a CD4 or CD8 class. Log10-transformed breadth and depth values were compared by one-way ANOVA with Sidak's multiple comparisons tests. TCRdb took this table from immuneACCESS and kept in-frame rearrangements with V and J called. Such tables lack part of the clones; where checked against another copy, unresolved V genes explain under half of the gap, and the rest is unexplained. Clone size and the V and J calls come from that table; the DNA yielded D and trimming. For this sample the table gives about 110,000 clones, of which about 85% were detected only once. Around 2.3% of the sample comes from the top ten.

In regard to this clone: The clone's antigen remains unknown. Base qualities are not at hand, and no much larger clone is one base apart.

From the cysteine through the phenylalanine, the CDR3 covers 15 amino acids. Kept here is only the CDR3 DNA, which spans 45 bases and is read in frame from base 1. The germline V and J ends show losses of 5 bases and 7 bases respectively, and no gene match explains 4 bases of the junction. CDR1 SNHLY and CDR2 FYNNEI are derived from the germline V gene. Study-level results and caveats: In the small 56-69-year group, the increase in depth fell short of significance, most likely because of low power. No day 14 peak-response samples were available, so repertoires were characterized only after the peak T cell response. Participants were mostly white British, with more females than males. The authors suggested clonal diversity may have been underestimated. After two AZD1222 doses, spike-specific TCR breadth and depth were significantly higher than at day 0 and than in MenACWY recipients. Vaccine-associated CD4 TCRs spanned the whole spike protein, with dominant responses in regions 160-218 and 743-854. Conclusions about previously exposed vaccinees are limited, since just a handful of AZD1222 recipients were seropositive for SARS-CoV-2 at baseline. Reportedly, almost half of the unique spike-specific TCRs recognized epitopes lying outside the regions that are mutated in the B.1.351 and B.1.1.7 variants.

This specimen was peripheral blood, taken 28 days after the second AZD1222 dose. This TCR derives from an adult who received the AZD1222 COVID-19 vaccine. The V and J segments used are TRBV2 and TRBJ1-6, with TRBD1 identical over 11 junction bases. The sequence in DNA is TGTGCCAGCAGTTGGGACAGGGGGGAAAATTCACCCCTCCACTTT. This yields the protein CASSWDRGENSPLHF.